This paragraph reports one T cell receptor beta chain. Under the authors' procedure: Amplifying reference gene primers gave estimates of nucleated cell counts. Some clones are missing from TCRdb's copy, which holds only in-frame ones; the method was immunoSEQ multiplex PCR. The V and J calls and clone size were taken over from that table, and D and trimming were inferred from the DNA. Found here are 65,000 to 95,000 clones, approximately 86% of them singletons; the top ten hold around 6.6%. This specimen comes from a study of blood T cell repertoires in COVID-19. On the study more broadly: Samples taken during acute and convalescent COVID-19 were collected in the United States, Italy and Spain.

CDR3 length equals 18 residues. Trimming removed 3 bases from V and 0 bases from J; junction bases left unmatched: 13. Germline V CDR1 and CDR2: SGHRS, YFSETQ. The rearrangement joins TRBV5-1 to TRBJ1-2; 8 bases map to TRBD1. This sequence originates from a man between 65 and 85 years old with acute or convalescent COVID-19. Sequenced: peripheral blood. For the CDR3, the DNA is TGCGCCAGCAGCTCTACTGGGACAGGCGGACCTACTAACTATGGCTACACCTTC. Translation: CASSSTGTGGPTNYGYTF.